This passage covers 19 T cell receptor beta chains from one sample sequenced in a study of blood T cell repertoires in COVID-19. Here immunoSEQ multiplex PCR was the method, and the copy in TCRdb shows in-frame clones only, minus some. The sample yields about 180,000 clones, around 88% seen once. The sequenced material came from PBMCs or T cells enriched from blood (not recorded which). The receptors here all came from a woman aged 25 to 39 who had recovered from COVID-19.

The chain recombines TRBV28 with TRBJ1-1, with no clear D. V was trimmed by 1 base and J by 7 bases, leaving 10 bases between them. The CDR3 is 13 amino acids. In germline, CDR1 is MDHEN, CDR2 SYDVKM. CDR3 residues: CASSLYSQVEAFF. The CDR3 region has the DNA TGTGCCAGCAGTTTATACTCCCAAGTTGAAGCTTTCTTT.

The chain employs TRBV2 and TRBJ2-1; TRBD2 might be the D (5 bases). Germline CDR1 SNHLY, CDR2 FYNNEI. The ends were cut back, 8 bases at V and 0 bases at J, with 17 bases in the middle. There are 16 residues in the CDR3. The CDR3 sequence: CASEATAARSYNEQFF. As DNA, the CDR3 is TGTGCCAGCGAGGCTACAGCGGCTCGCTCCTACAATGAGCAGTTCTTC.

This chain connects TRBV15 to TRBJ2-1; 8 bases map to TRBD2. Germline values: CDR1 LNHNV, CDR2 YYDKDF (reference sequence). Unmatched junction bases numbered 4, after V lost 6 bases and J lost 0 bases. CDR3 size: 15 residues. The CDR3 coding sequence is TGTGCCACCAGTAGGGCGGGAGGCTCCTACAATGAGCAGTTCTTC. Translation gives CATSRAGGSYNEQFF.

V usage is TRBV24-1 and J usage is TRBJ2-3; D might be TRBD2 (6 bases). Trimming cost V 7 bases and J 0 bases, with 19 bases left between them. Germline V gene sequence: CDR1 KGHDR, CDR2 SFDVKD. The CDR3 loop spans 17 amino acids. The CDR3 protein is CATSGGLSGQSTDTQYF. DNA for the CDR3: TGTGCCACCAGCGGGGGACTTAGCGGACAAAGCACAGATACGCAGTATTTT.

This clone was recorded a few times. The chain has TRBV28 and TRBJ2-7; D might be TRBD1 (5 bases). Germline loops: CDR1 MDHEN, CDR2 SYDVKM. V was shortened by 2 bases and J by 3 bases, with 11 bases between the two germline ends. This CDR3 comprises 14 residues. The CDR3 coding sequence is TGTGCCAGCAGTTTACCCGACAGAATCTACGAGCAGTACTTC. It translates to CASSLPDRIYEQYF.

The chain uses TRBV4-1 and TRBJ2-5; D perhaps matches TRBD2 (6 bases). CDR1 and CDR2 (germline): MGHRA, YSYEKL. V gave up 0 bases and J gave up 4 bases, with 9 bases separating them. The CDR3 contains 14 residues. This CDR3 reads CASSQDSGRETQYF. For the CDR3, the DNA is TGCGCCAGCAGCCAAGATAGCGGCCGAGAGACCCAGTACTTC.

J is TRBJ1-1 and V is TRBV27; a possible D gene is TRBD1 (5 bases). CDR1 and CDR2 (germline): MNHEY, SMNVEV (reference sequence). The length of the CDR3 is 16 residues. Trimming took 5 bases from V and 3 from J, leaving 19 bases between them. The CDR3 DNA follows: TGTGCCAGCAGTAAGCTACAGGCAGGAAGGGACACTGAAGCTTTCTTT. It encodes CASSKLQAGRDTEAFF.

The chain links TRBV5-1 to TRBJ1-5; TRBD1 might be the D (6 bases). V lost 7 bases and J 7 bases, leaving 21 bases between the germline ends. CDR1 SGHRS and CDR2 YFSETQ come from the germline V gene. This CDR3 region has 15 residues. Here the CDR3 DNA reads TGCGCCAGCGGGAGGGGGAGGCAAGGGTGCCAGCCCCAGCATTTT. The encoded protein is CASGRGRQGCQPQHF.

The chain joins TRBV19 to TRBJ2-7; D might be TRBD2 (6 bases). Trimming left V 3 bases short and J 4 bases short, with 7 bases between. Germline V gives CDR1 LNHDA, CDR2 SQIVND (reference sequence). The CDR3 consists of 12 residues. CDR3 in DNA: TGTGCCAGTAGTATGGGGGGATACGAGCAGTACTTC. This sequence encodes CASSMGGYEQYF.

This sequence joins TRBV6-6 and TRBJ1-2; D perhaps matches TRBD1 (5 bases). Per the germline V gene, CDR1 is MNHNY and CDR2 is SVGAGI (reference sequence). This CDR3 has 17 residues. Trimming pared 5 bases from V and 0 bases from J, leaving 19 bases between. This CDR3 is CASSPVGGMRSNYGYTF. The CDR3 bases are TGTGCCAGCAGTCCTGTGGGGGGAATGCGGTCTAACTATGGCTACACCTTC.

This clone was seen only once. The chain recombines TRBV20-1 with TRBJ1-2, with D perhaps TRBD1 (5 bases). Germline V gene data show CDR1 as DFQATT and CDR2 as SNEGSKA (reference sequence). The CDR3 contains 13 residues. Trimming pared 3 bases from V and 4 bases from J, leaving 12 bases between. The CDR3, as DNA: TGCAGTGCTAGTTCTGCAGGGTCCTATGGCTACACCTTC. It specifies CSASSAGSYGYTF.

The chain carries TRBV9 and TRBJ1-6; 10 bases fit TRBD1. The CDR3 spans 14 residues. Looked up from germline, CDR1 is SGDLS and CDR2 is YYNGEE. The V and J ends lost 4 bases and 12 bases, in that order; junction bases with no gene match: 7. CDR3 coding DNA: TGTGCCAGCAGCACCGGGACAGGGGATCAACCCCTCCACTTT. It codes for CASSTGTGDQPLHF.

The chain couples TRBV19 to TRBJ1-2, with 8 bases fitting TRBD1. The CDR3 runs 14 residues. In germline, CDR1 is LNHDA, CDR2 SQIVND (reference sequence). The V segment lost 4 bases and the J segment 4 bases; nucleotides outside the gene matches: 5. The CDR3: CASSTRDRIYGYTF. CDR3 DNA sequence: TGTGCCAGTAGTACGCGGGACAGGATCTATGGCTACACCTTC.

The V call is TRBV13, the J call TRBJ2-3; TRBD2 might be the D (6 bases). The V end lost 5 bases, the J end lost 2 bases, and 14 bases lay between the germline ends. The CDR3 extends over 15 amino acids. CDR1 is PRHDT, CDR2 FYEKMQ, per germline (reference sequence). This chain's CDR3 is CASSPPGGNTDTQYF. CDR3 coding DNA: TGTGCCAGCAGCCCCCCAGGCGGGAACACAGATACGCAGTATTTT.

The chain joins TRBV7-9 to TRBJ2-3; 10 positions agree with TRBD2. V gave up 1 base and J gave up 1 base; unmatched junction bases: 2. This CDR3 contains 16 residues. CDR1 is SEHNR and CDR2 is FQNEAQ in the germline V gene (reference sequence). The CDR3 DNA reads as TGTGCCAGCAGCTTAGGGCTAGCGGGAGGCACAGATACGCAGTATTTT. Protein sequence: CASSLGLAGGTDTQYF.

The V and J genes are TRBV4-2 and TRBJ2-1; 7 nucleotides agree with TRBD1. V was clipped by 4 bases and J by 10 bases; unmatched bases: 16. Germline CDR1 LGHNA, CDR2 YNFKEQ. The CDR3 has 16 amino acids. The chain's CDR3 is CASSRGRQGWGLEQFF. CDR3 sequence (DNA): TGTGCCAGCAGCCGCGGTAGACAGGGCTGGGGATTGGAGCAGTTCTTC.

This chain uses TRBV7-2 with TRBJ2-7; D is undetermined. V shed 3 bases and J shed 6 bases, with 9 bases lying between them. Germline CDR1 reads SGHTA; CDR2 reads FQGNSA. CDR3 size: 12 residues. CDR3 region: CASSFISGEQYF. CDR3 nucleotides: TGTGCCAGCAGCTTTATTTCGGGCGAGCAGTACTTC.

This rearrangement joins TRBV28 to TRBJ2-2; 7 bases align to TRBD2. Germline lookup yields CDR1 MDHEN and CDR2 SYDVKM. V was pared by 2 bases and J by 2 bases, with 2 bases of the junction left unmatched. CDR3 size: 15 residues. The CDR3, as DNA: TGTGCCAGCAGTTTAGCGGGAGCAAACACCGGGGAGCTGTTTTTT. The encoded protein is CASSLAGANTGELFF.

CDR3 nucleotides: TGTGCCAGCAGCTTGATCGGGACACCCTACGAGCAGTACTTC. Residues: CASSLIGTPYEQYF. The chain uses TRBV5-4 and TRBJ2-7; TRBD1 might be the D (6 bases). This CDR3 is built from 14 residues. The germline V gene has CDR1 SGHNT and CDR2 YYREEE (reference sequence). Trimming shortened V by 1 base and J by 2 bases, and 10 bases separated the two germline ends. The full variable domain, rest sourced from reference TRBV5-4 and TRBJ2-7, is ETGVTQSPTHLIKTRGQQVTLRCSSQSGHNTVSWYQQALGQGPQFIFQYYREEENGRGNFPPRFSGLQFPNYSSELNVNALELDDSALYLCASSLIGTPYEQYFGPGTRLTVT.